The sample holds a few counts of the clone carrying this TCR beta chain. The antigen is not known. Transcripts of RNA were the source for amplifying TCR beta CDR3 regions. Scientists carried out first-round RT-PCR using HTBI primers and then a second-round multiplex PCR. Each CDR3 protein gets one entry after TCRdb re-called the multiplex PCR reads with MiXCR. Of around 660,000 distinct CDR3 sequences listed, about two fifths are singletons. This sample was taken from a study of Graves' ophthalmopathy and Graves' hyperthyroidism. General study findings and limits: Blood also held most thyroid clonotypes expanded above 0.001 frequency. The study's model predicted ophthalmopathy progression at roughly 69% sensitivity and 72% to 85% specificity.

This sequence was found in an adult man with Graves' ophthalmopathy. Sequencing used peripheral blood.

CDR3 sequence reads: CASSHKLRTGTDTQYF. The CDR3 coding sequence is TGTGCCAGCAGCCACAAGCTACGGACAGGCACAGATACGCAGTATTTT. The V gene is TRBV11-2, the J gene TRBJ2-3, with D maybe TRBD1 (6 bases). The CDR3 is 16 residues long. Germline-derived CDR1 and CDR2 are SGHAT and FQNNGV. V lost 5 bases and J lost 1, with 16 bases in between.